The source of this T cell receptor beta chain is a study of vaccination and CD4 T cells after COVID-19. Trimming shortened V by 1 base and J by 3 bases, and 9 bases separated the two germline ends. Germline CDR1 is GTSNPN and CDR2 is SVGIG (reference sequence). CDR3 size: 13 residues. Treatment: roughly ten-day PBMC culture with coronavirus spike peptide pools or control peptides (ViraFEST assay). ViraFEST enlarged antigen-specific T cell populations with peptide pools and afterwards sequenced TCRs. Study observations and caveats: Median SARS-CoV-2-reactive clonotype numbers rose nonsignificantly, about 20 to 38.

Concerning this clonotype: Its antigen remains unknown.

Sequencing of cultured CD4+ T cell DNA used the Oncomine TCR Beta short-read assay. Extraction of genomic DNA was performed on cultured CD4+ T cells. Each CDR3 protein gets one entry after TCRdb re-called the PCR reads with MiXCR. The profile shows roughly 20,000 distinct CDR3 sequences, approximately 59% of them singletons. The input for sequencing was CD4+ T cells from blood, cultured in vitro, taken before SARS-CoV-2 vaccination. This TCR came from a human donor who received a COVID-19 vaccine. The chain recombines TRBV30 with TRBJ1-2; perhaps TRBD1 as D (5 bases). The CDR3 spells CAWSEGAHYGYTF. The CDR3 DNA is TGTGCCTGGAGTGAAGGGGCCCACTATGGCTACACCTTC.